This TCR beta chain was obtained from a study of shared clonotypes between healthy human individuals. Study results and caveats: Richness estimates generally favored naive over memory subsets.

Regarding this clone: Its antigen is unknown.

Trimming took off 1 base at V and 2 bases at J, with 11 bases between the two ends. The CDR3 sequence is 16 residues long. The germline V gene has CDR1 SGHTA and CDR2 FQGTGA. Repertoires were generated with immunoSEQ multiplex PCR, while TCRdb's copy carries only in-frame clones and drops some. The sample lists about 1,500,000 clones, 95% to 97% occurring once. The chain combines TRBV7-3 with TRBJ2-2; tentative D call: TRBD2 (5 bases). The source of this sequence is a man between 25 and 39 years old in good health. The specimen sequenced was naive CD4+ T cells sorted from blood. Documented subset: CD45RA+ positively selected. The CDR3 sequence: CASSLMLALNTGELFF. The DNA of the CDR3 is TGTGCCAGCAGCTTAATGCTAGCCCTAAACACCGGGGAGCTGTTTTTT.